This TCR beta chain was captured by sequencing in a study of radiotherapy plus CTLA-4 blockade in lung cancer. On the study more broadly: Patients showed objective responses in about 18% of cases and disease control in under 35%.

Profiling relied on immunoSEQ multiplex PCR, and the TCRdb table lists in-frame clones only, not all of them. Among tens of thousands of clones listed, roughly 80% were seen once. The CDR3 spans 16 residues. The germline V gene has CDR1 SGDLS and CDR2 YYNGEE. The J segment lost 5 bases and the V segment lost 3 bases, leaving 6 bases of the junction unmatched. General study findings and limits: Blood TCR clones of tumor origin expanded after radiotherapy plus ipilimumab. Early clonal dynamics of blood T cells, together with interferon-beta, were reported as the best response predictor.

Note on this clone: Its antigen is unknown.

Treatment of patients with chemo-refractory metastatic non-small-cell lung cancer consisted of focal radiation plus CTLA-4 blockade with ipilimumab. Sequencing used peripheral blood, obtained from a patient treated with radiotherapy plus ipilimumab. The V gene is TRBV9, the J gene TRBJ2-5, with 14 bases identical to TRBD2. This receptor was taken from a human donor with non-small cell lung cancer who had a complete response to radiotherapy plus ipilimumab. CDR3 in amino acids: CASSEGLAGVGETQYF. The DNA for the CDR3 is TGTGCCAGCAGCGAGGGACTAGCGGGAGTGGGGGAGACCCAGTACTTC.